One sample yielded the 22 T cell receptor beta chains listed below, sequenced in a study of blood T cell repertoires in COVID-19. Sequenced by immunoSEQ multiplex PCR; TCRdb stores in-frame clones only, minus some. This sample has over 200,000 clones, with around nine tenths found just once. Source material: PBMCs or T cells enriched from blood (not recorded which). The source is a woman aged 25-40 years who had been exposed to COVID-19.

The genes are TRBV19 and TRBJ1-5; 8 bases fit TRBD1. This CDR3 has 17 amino acids. CDR1 is LNHDA and CDR2 is SQIVND in the germline V gene (reference sequence). V was clipped by 2 bases and J by 0 bases; unmatched bases: 6. DNA of the CDR3: TGTGCCAGTAGTATAACCGGGACAGGCTATAGCAATCAGCCCCAGCATTTT. It specifies CASSITGTGYSNQPQHF. The complete variable domain, with remaining parts taken from reference TRBV19 and TRBJ1-5, reads DGGITQSPKYLFRKEGQNVTLSCEQNLNHDAMYWYRQDPGQGLRLIYYSQIVNDFQKGDIAEGYSVSREKKESFPLTVTSAQKNPTAFYLCASSITGTGYSNQPQHFGDGTRLSIL.

DNA of the CDR3: TGTGCCAGCAGCCCCCAGGCGGGAGGGTTAGGGGACAATGAGCAGTTCTTC. Protein sequence: CASSPQAGGLGDNEQFF. The rearrangement joins TRBV9 to TRBJ2-1; TRBD2 aligns across 9 bases. This CDR3 comprises 17 residues. CDR1 is SGDLS and CDR2 is YYNGEE in the germline V gene. Trimming at V came to 4 bases and at J to 5 bases, leaving 13 bases not matched to a gene.

This chain uses TRBV7-2 with TRBJ2-1, with D maybe TRBD2 (5 bases). The CDR3 runs 16 residues. Germline-derived CDR1 and CDR2 are SGHTA and FQGNSA. V lost 2 bases and J lost 5, with 16 bases in between. CDR3: CASSLSFRERNNEQFF. For the CDR3, the DNA is TGTGCCAGCAGCTTAAGTTTCCGGGAACGTAACAATGAGCAGTTCTTC.

Notes on this clone: Other nucleotide sequences in the sample specify the same CDR3. This sequence joins TRBV6-5 and TRBJ2-1; 7 bases agree with TRBD2. The CDR3 is 14 residues long. Germline V gene lookup returns CDR1 MNHEY and CDR2 SVGAGI. V lost 3 bases and J lost 4; bases outside the gene matches: 3. Here the CDR3 reads CASSYSSGYNEQFF. CDR3 sequence (DNA): TGTGCCAGCAGTTATTCTAGCGGATACAATGAGCAGTTCTTC.

This clone was counted a single time. This chain joins TRBV20-1 and TRBJ2-5; 12 positions agree with TRBD2. Trimming took 3 bases from V and 1 from J; bases not matched to a gene: 3. CDR3 size: 15 residues. The V gene's germline CDR1 is DFQATT and CDR2 SNEGSKA (reference sequence). CDR3 amino acids: CSASRTSGIQETQYF. DNA of the CDR3: TGCAGTGCTAGTAGGACTAGCGGGATCCAAGAGACCCAGTACTTC.

This chain uses TRBV29-1 with TRBJ1-1, with D possibly matching TRBD1 (6 bases). The ends were cut back, 2 bases at V and 5 bases at J, with 15 bases in the middle. Looked up from germline, CDR1 is SQVTM and CDR2 is ANQGSEA. The CDR3 has 14 residues. CDR3 DNA sequence: TGCAGCGTTGAACGGGGGCGCGGGGGTACTGAAGCTTTCTTT. Translation gives CSVERGRGGTEAFF.

V gene TRBV10-2 combines with J gene TRBJ2-1; TRBD2 agrees at 10 bases. There are 14 residues in the CDR3. The V gene's germline CDR1 is WSHSY and CDR2 SAAADI. The ends lost 6 bases at V and 7 bases at J; junction bases unmatched: 6. CDR3 DNA: TGCGCCAGCAGCTGGACTAGCGGAGGTAATGAGCAGTTCTTC. This gives the protein CASSWTSGGNEQFF.

Note on this clone: Other DNA sequences in the same sample also yield this CDR3. V gene TRBV7-2 combines with J gene TRBJ1-5, with D tentatively TRBD1 (6 bases). The CDR3 runs to 13 residues. In germline, CDR1 is SGHTA, CDR2 FQGNSA. Trimming removed 4 bases at V and 3 bases at J, with 7 bases between. The CDR3 region has the DNA TGTGCCAGCAGCTGGGACACCAATCAGCCCCAGCATTTT. This translates into CASSWDTNQPQHF.

CDR3 loop: CASSEGVGGTSSTDTQYF. CDR3 DNA: TGTGCCAGCAGTGAAGGAGTGGGAGGGACATCTAGCACAGATACGCAGTATTTT. J is TRBJ2-3 and V is TRBV2, with D tentatively TRBD2 (7 bases). CDR1 and CDR2 (germline): SNHLY, FYNNEI. This CDR3 is 18 amino acids long. V was cut by 1 base and J by 0 bases, with 17 bases left in between.

The genes are TRBV5-1 and TRBJ2-5; TRBD2 is a possible D gene (6 bases). CDR1 is SGHRS and CDR2 is YFSETQ in the germline V gene. With 4 bases removed from V and 3 bases from J, the gap between germline ends came to 19 bases. The CDR3 sequence is 16 residues long. In DNA form, the CDR3 reads TGCGCCAGCAGCCCCGGAATCAGAGCGGGCGAAGAGACCCAGTACTTC. This codes for CASSPGIRAGEETQYF.

The rearrangement uses TRBV4-2 and TRBJ2-7; 9 bases are shared with TRBD1. Germline loops: CDR1 LGHNA, CDR2 YNFKEQ. This CDR3 has 20 amino acids. The V segment lost 0 bases and the J segment 3 bases; nucleotides outside the gene matches: 18. The CDR3 is CASSQDTGSHGTGSIYEQYF. DNA of the CDR3: TGTGCCAGCAGCCAAGACACCGGATCCCACGGGACAGGGTCTATCTACGAGCAGTACTTC.

This chain joins TRBV19 and TRBJ1-2; unclear D gene. Germline CDR1 LNHDA, CDR2 SQIVND (reference sequence). Trimming stripped 5 bases from V and 1 base from J, with 14 bases between. The CDR3 runs to 15 residues. The DNA of the CDR3 is TGTGCCAGTAGTCGAAGGAGCAGACGTAACTATGGCTACACCTTC. Translated: CASSRRSRRNYGYTF.

V and J are TRBV19 and TRBJ1-1; 8 bases are a match to TRBD1. This CDR3 has 13 amino acids. Trimming at V came to 2 bases and at J to 7 bases, leaving 3 bases not matched to a gene. Germline CDR1 reads LNHDA; CDR2 reads SQIVND (reference sequence). Here the CDR3 reads CASSINRGGEAFF. The CDR3 nucleotides are TGTGCCAGTAGTATAAACAGGGGGGGTGAAGCTTTCTTT.

The chain combines TRBV9 with TRBJ2-1; 8 bases agree with TRBD1. The V and J ends lost 4 bases and 2 bases, in that order; junction bases with no gene match: 5. CDR3 size: 15 residues. Germline CDR1 reads SGDLS; CDR2 reads YYNGEE. The CDR3 is CASSPETGAYNEQFF. The CDR3 coding sequence is TGTGCCAGCAGCCCGGAGACAGGGGCCTACAATGAGCAGTTCTTC.

J is TRBJ1-4 and V is TRBV5-1, with D maybe TRBD1 (5 bases). The CDR3 has 15 amino acids. V was cut by 3 bases and J by 0 bases, with 9 bases left in between. Per germline, CDR1 SGHRS and CDR2 YFSETQ. Here the CDR3 DNA reads TGCGCCAGCAGCTGGCGGGGGGCAACTAATGAAAAACTGTTTTTT. Its translation is CASSWRGATNEKLFF. The full variable domain, completed using reference TRBV5-1 and TRBJ1-4, is KAGVTQTPRYLIKTRGQQVTLSCSPISGHRSVSWYQQTPGQGLQFLFEYFSETQRNKGNFPGRFSGRQFSNSRSEMNVSTLELGDSALYLCASSWRGATNEKLFFGSGTQLSVL.

The CDR3 reads CASSLVSSGSPIPNEQFF. The CDR3 nucleotides read TGCGCCAGCAGCTTGGTTAGTAGCGGGAGTCCGATCCCCAATGAGCAGTTCTTC. The J gene is TRBJ2-1, the V gene TRBV5-1; 9 nucleotides align to TRBD2. J gave up 6 bases and V 0 bases, and 13 bases lay outside the gene matches. Germline V gene data show CDR1 as SGHRS and CDR2 as YFSETQ. This CDR3 is 18 amino acids long.

The rearrangement joins TRBV2 to TRBJ2-1; D possibly corresponds to TRBD1 (6 bases). Germline V CDR1 and CDR2: SNHLY, FYNNEI. Trimming shortened V by 5 bases and J by 7 bases, and 12 bases separated the two germline ends. The CDR3 runs 13 residues. Written as DNA, the CDR3 is TGTGCCAGCAGTCCGGACCAGGGGAATGAGCAGTTCTTC. Encoded protein: CASSPDQGNEQFF.

The chain uses TRBV10-3 and TRBJ2-7; D is uncertain. This CDR3 is 17 amino acids long. The germline V gene has CDR1 ENHRY and CDR2 SYGVKD. V was shortened by 6 bases and J by 0 bases, with 21 bases between the two germline ends. This CDR3 reads CAISSTGLQIISYEQYF. Here the CDR3 DNA reads TGTGCCATCAGCTCAACTGGATTACAGATCATCTCCTACGAGCAGTACTTC.

The DNA for the CDR3 is TGCGCCAGCAGTCAGGTAAGGGAGGTCGGGGAGCTGTTTTTT. This translates into CASSQVREVGELFF. The V call is TRBV23-1, the J call TRBJ2-2; D is possibly TRBD2 (6 bases). TRBV23-1 falls under the ORF class, with uncertain function. There are 14 residues in the CDR3. V gave up 3 bases and J gave up 7 bases, with 12 bases separating them.

The chain couples TRBV6-1 to TRBJ2-1, with unresolved D. Germline CDR1 MNHNS, CDR2 SASEGT. CDR3 length: 13 residues. The germline V and J ends were trimmed by 0 bases and 10 bases, with 10 bases remaining between them. The CDR3 sequence is CASSEAVRKEQFF. The CDR3 bases are TGTGCCAGCAGTGAAGCGGTTAGAAAGGAGCAGTTCTTC.

The chain combines TRBV7-9 with TRBJ2-7; D gene uncertain. The germline V and J ends were trimmed by 4 bases and 2 bases, with 15 bases remaining between them. From germline, CDR1 is SEHNR and CDR2 FQNEAQ (reference sequence). CDR3 length equals 15 residues. This chain's CDR3 is CASSSSGRATYEQYF. In DNA form, the CDR3 reads TGTGCCAGCAGCTCCTCGGGTAGAGCAACCTACGAGCAGTACTTC. The whole variable domain, remainder taken from reference TRBV7-9 and TRBJ2-7, is DTGVSQNPRHKITKRGQNVTFRCDPISEHNRLYWYRQTLGQGPEFLTYFQNEAQLEKSRLLSDRFSAERPKGSFSTLEIQRTEQGDSAMYLCASSSSGRATYEQYFGPGTRLTVT.

J is TRBJ2-1 and V is TRBV28; 12 bases match TRBD2. Per the germline V gene, CDR1 is MDHEN and CDR2 is SYDVKM. V was clipped by 4 bases and J by 9 bases; unmatched bases: 10. CDR3 length: 16 amino acids. The CDR3 nucleotides are TGTGCCAGCAGTTCCTACTCTAGCGGGAGGGCCTTTGAGCAGTTCTTC. This gives the protein CASSSYSSGRAFEQFF.